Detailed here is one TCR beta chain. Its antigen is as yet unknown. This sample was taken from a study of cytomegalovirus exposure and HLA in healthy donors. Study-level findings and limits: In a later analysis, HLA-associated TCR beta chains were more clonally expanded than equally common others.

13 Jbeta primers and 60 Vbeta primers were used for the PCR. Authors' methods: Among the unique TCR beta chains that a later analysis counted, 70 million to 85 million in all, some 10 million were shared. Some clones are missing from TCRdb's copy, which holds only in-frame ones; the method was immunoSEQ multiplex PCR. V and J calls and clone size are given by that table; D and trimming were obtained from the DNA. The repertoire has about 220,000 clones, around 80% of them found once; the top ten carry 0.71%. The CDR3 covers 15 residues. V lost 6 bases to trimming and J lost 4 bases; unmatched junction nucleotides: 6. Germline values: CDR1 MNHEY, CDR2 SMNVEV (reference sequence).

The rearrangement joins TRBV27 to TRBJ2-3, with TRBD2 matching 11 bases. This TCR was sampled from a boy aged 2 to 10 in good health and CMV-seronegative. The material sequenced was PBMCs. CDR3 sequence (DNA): TGTGCCAGCAGGTTAGCGGGAGGGCCCGCAGATACGCAGTATTTT. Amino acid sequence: CASRLAGGPADTQYF.